These 27 T cell receptor beta chains came from one sample sequenced in a study of cytomegalovirus exposure and HLA in healthy donors. 60 Vbeta and 13 Jbeta primers were used in PCR. TCRdb's copy holds only in-frame clones and misses some; the assay was immunoSEQ multiplex PCR. The table includes under 200,000 clones, more than 75% detected once. The sample consisted of PBMCs. The receptors here all came from a man in his forties in good health and CMV-seropositive.

This clone was recorded only once. The chain links TRBV6-6 to TRBJ2-1; 7 bases map to TRBD2. The V segment lost 8 bases and the J segment 0 bases; nucleotides outside the gene matches: 4. In germline, CDR1 is MNHNY, CDR2 SVGAGI (reference sequence). CDR3 size: 14 residues. The DNA for the CDR3 is TGTGCCAGCCTGCGGGGGAGCTCCTACAATGAGCAGTTCTTC. This translates into CASLRGSSYNEQFF.

This clone occurred once. The gene calls are TRBV5-1 and TRBJ2-2, with TRBD1 identical over 12 bases. This CDR3 region has 17 residues. Germline CDR1 SGHRS, CDR2 YFSETQ. J was trimmed by 5 bases and V by 2 bases; bases with no gene match: 7. In DNA, the CDR3 is TGCGCCAGCAGCTTTCCGGGACAGGGGGCAAGGACCGGGGAGCTGTTTTTT. Its translation is CASSFPGQGARTGELFF.

This clone has just a few counts. This chain links TRBV7-9 with TRBJ2-2; D may be TRBD1 (5 bases). V shed 0 bases and J shed 7 bases, with 15 bases lying between them. The germline V gene encodes CDR1 SEHNR and CDR2 FQNEAQ (reference sequence). CDR3 size: 16 residues. CDR3 in amino acids: CASSLAAGQGGGELFF. The CDR3, as DNA: TGTGCCAGCAGCTTAGCAGCTGGGCAGGGTGGCGGGGAGCTGTTTTTT.

The V and J genes are TRBV5-6 and TRBJ2-1; 15 bases map to TRBD2. Germline V gene lookup returns CDR1 SGHDT and CDR2 YYEEEE. With 7 bases clipped from V and 6 bases from J, the junction kept 11 bases outside the gene matches. The CDR3 is 17 amino acids. The CDR3 DNA sequence: TGTGCCAGCCTGGGACTAGCGGGAGGACAGGGGCTCAATGAGCAGTTCTTC. This codes for CASLGLAGGQGLNEQFF.

As for this clone: Its ends do not fully match the called genes, so a read error is possible. The V gene is TRBV27, the J gene TRBJ2-1; a possible D gene is TRBD2 (6 bases). The CDR3 is 16 amino acids. CDR1 and CDR2 (germline): MNHEY, SMNVEV (reference sequence). The chain's CDR3 is CASSLPLGGRNNEHFF. In DNA form, the CDR3 reads TGTGCCAGCAGTTTACCCCTGGGGGGACGCAACAATGAGCACTTCTTC.

This chain links TRBV4-1 with TRBJ2-7; 7 nucleotides align to TRBD1. Trimming cost V 4 bases and J 2 bases; bases outside gene matches: 11. Germline V gene data show CDR1 as MGHRA and CDR2 as YSYEKL. CDR3 length: 16 amino acids. The CDR3 DNA sequence: TGCGCCAGCAGCCCACCCTTGGACAGGATAACCTACGAGCAGTACTTC. This encodes CASSPPLDRITYEQYF.

The rearrangement links TRBV23-1 to TRBJ2-4, with TRBD1 as a possible D gene (5 bases). TRBV23-1 qualifies as an ORF whose function is uncertain. The CDR3 sequence is 19 residues long. Trimming took 2 bases from V and 6 from J, leaving 26 bases between them. The CDR3 reads CASSQPVTYGRVLGNIQYF. The CDR3 nucleotides are TGCGCCAGCAGTCAACCGGTTACGTATGGCAGGGTGTTGGGAAACATTCAGTACTTC.

This clone was recorded once. V gene TRBV5-4 combines with J gene TRBJ2-5, with 10 bases fitting TRBD2. The CDR3 totals 15 residues. Germline loops: CDR1 SGHNT, CDR2 YYREEE (reference sequence). V was clipped by 0 bases and J by 4 bases; unmatched bases: 3. CDR3 in DNA: TGTGCCAGCAGCTTGGCGATAGCGGGAGGAGAGACCCAGTACTTC. Residues: CASSLAIAGGETQYF.

CDR3 amino acids: CASRLAGGIEQYF. CDR3 in DNA: TGTGCCAGCCGACTAGCGGGAGGGATCGAGCAGTACTTC. The gene calls are TRBV6-5 and TRBJ2-7; TRBD2 matches 14 bases. This CDR3 is built from 13 residues. From germline, CDR1 is MNHEY and CDR2 SVGAGI. Trimming cost V 8 bases and J 6 bases; bases outside gene matches: 3.

V usage is TRBV7-2 and J usage is TRBJ2-3; possibly TRBD2 for D (7 bases). The germline gives CDR1 SGHTA, CDR2 FQGNSA. The CDR3 has 13 residues. With 5 bases removed from V and 8 bases from J, the gap between germline ends came to 14 bases. The CDR3, as DNA: TGTGCCAGCAGCCCCGGGGGGCGGGGTACGCAGTATTTT. Protein product: CASSPGGRGTQYF.

The chain carries TRBV29-1 and TRBJ1-1; 8 bases line up with TRBD1. V shed 3 bases, J shed 0 bases, and the junction held 6 bases outside the gene matches. CDR1 and CDR2 (germline): SQVTM, ANQGSEA. The CDR3 length is 15 residues. The CDR3 nucleotides are TGCAGCGTTGAGGACGACAGGGGATTGAACACTGAAGCTTTCTTT. It codes for CSVEDDRGLNTEAFF. The whole variable domain, remainder taken from reference TRBV29-1 and TRBJ1-1, is SAVISQKPSRDICQRGTSLTIQCQVDSQVTMMFWYRQQPGQSLTLIATANQGSEATYESGFVIDKFPISRPNLTFSTLTVSNMSPEDSSIYLCSVEDDRGLNTEAFFGQGTRLTVV.

The chain has TRBV7-6 and TRBJ2-5; 7 nucleotides align to TRBD2. Germline V gives CDR1 SGHVS, CDR2 FNYEAQ. Trimming cost V 0 bases and J 1 base; bases outside gene matches: 2. The CDR3 has 15 residues. For the CDR3, the DNA is TGTGCCAGCAGCTTAGCTCTAGCGGCCCAAGAGACCCAGTACTTC. Its protein is CASSLALAAQETQYF.

This clone appeared a single time. J is TRBJ2-7 and V is TRBV5-1; D remains unclear. The CDR3 consists of 15 residues. Trimming removed 1 base from V and 0 bases from J, with 11 bases in between. CDR1 SGHRS and CDR2 YFSETQ come from the germline V gene. Here the CDR3 reads CASSLTTLSSYEQYF. In DNA form, the CDR3 reads TGCGCCAGCAGCTTGACGACTCTCAGCTCCTACGAGCAGTACTTC. Using reference TRBV5-1 and TRBJ2-7 for the parts outside the CDR3, the full variable domain is KAGVTQTPRYLIKTRGQQVTLSCSPISGHRSVSWYQQTPGQGLQFLFEYFSETQRNKGNFPGRFSGRQFSNSRSEMNVSTLELGDSALYLCASSLTTLSSYEQYFGPGTRLTVT.

The CDR3: CASRDSSAQPQHF. The CDR3 region has the DNA TGTGCCAGCAGGGACAGCTCGGCGCAGCCCCAGCATTTT. The chain joins TRBV6-1 to TRBJ1-5; tentative D call: TRBD1 (6 bases). The CDR3 runs 13 residues. Trimming cost V 6 bases and J 7 bases, with 13 bases left between them. Looked up from germline, CDR1 is MNHNS and CDR2 is SASEGT.

The genes are TRBV29-1 and TRBJ1-2; 7 bases are shared with TRBD1. Trimming took 5 bases from V and 4 from J; bases not matched to a gene: 7. The CDR3 is made up of 13 amino acids. Germline V gene lookup returns CDR1 SQVTM and CDR2 ANQGSEA. The CDR3 here is CSVTGVTGYGYTF. In DNA form, the CDR3 reads TGCAGCGTTACAGGGGTGACCGGCTATGGCTACACCTTC.

V gene TRBV4-3 combines with J gene TRBJ2-2; 9 positions agree with TRBD1. J lost 6 bases, V lost 1 base, and 3 bases had no gene match. CDR1 LGHNA and CDR2 YSLEER come from the germline V gene. CDR3 length equals 15 residues. The CDR3, as DNA: TGCGCCAGCAGCCAAGGCCGGGACAGGGCCGGGGAGCTGTTTTTT. This gives the protein CASSQGRDRAGELFF.

The CDR3 loop is CAWSVGGTGPYEQYF. The CDR3 DNA is TGTGCCTGGAGTGTGGGAGGGACAGGCCCCTACGAGCAGTACTTC. The chain carries TRBV30 and TRBJ2-5; D may be TRBD1 (8 bases). TRBJ2-7 explains the end of the DNA better; the J call may be wrong. Germline V gene sequence: CDR1 GTSNPN, CDR2 SVGIG (reference sequence). The CDR3 contains 15 residues.

The chain employs TRBV7-2 and TRBJ2-3, with D possibly being TRBD2 (6 bases). V was clipped by 1 base and J by 3 bases, with 14 bases between them. The CDR3 contains 16 residues. CDR1 is SGHTA, CDR2 FQGNSA, per germline. CDR3 amino acids: CASSLEVGGATDTQYF. As DNA, the CDR3 is TGTGCCAGCAGCTTAGAGGTCGGGGGAGCTACAGATACGCAGTATTTT.

There are a few counts of this clone. The gene calls are TRBV27 and TRBJ2-1; 12 nucleotides align to TRBD2. Trimming at V came to 6 bases and at J to 3 bases, leaving 3 bases not matched to a gene. Germline V gives CDR1 MNHEY, CDR2 SMNVEV (reference sequence). This CDR3 spans 15 amino acids. The CDR3 here is CASRMGLAGYNEQFF. In DNA form, the CDR3 reads TGTGCCAGCAGAATGGGACTAGCGGGCTACAATGAGCAGTTCTTC.

This chain uses TRBV1 with TRBJ2-5; the table's D call TRBD2 went unverified against the DNA. TRBV1 is labeled a pseudogene. CDR3 length: 16 residues. Here the CDR3 reads CTSRQRLAGDQETQYF. The CDR3 DNA reads as TGCACCAGCAGGCAAAGACTAGCGGGAGATCAAGAGACCCAGTACTTC.

The gene calls are TRBV6-5 and TRBJ2-3; TRBD1 matches 11 bases. J lost 6 bases, V lost 10 bases, and 6 bases had no gene match. The CDR3 consists of 13 residues. Germline V gene lookup returns CDR1 MNHEY and CDR2 SVGAGI. The CDR3 coding sequence is TGTGCCACTCGGCGGACAGGGGGCGATACGCAGTATTTT. Amino acids: CATRRTGGDTQYF.

This chain joins TRBV29-1 and TRBJ2-3, with 8 positions matching TRBD2. From germline, CDR1 is SQVTM and CDR2 ANQGSEA. Trimming took 4 bases from V and 2 from J; bases not matched to a gene: 2. The CDR3 runs 13 residues. The CDR3 DNA reads as TGCAGCGTTGTGCGGGGGGTCACAGATACGCAGTATTTT. This gives the protein CSVVRGVTDTQYF.

The chain carries TRBV28 and TRBJ2-7; a weak D match, TRBD2 (6 bases). Trimming stripped 5 bases from V and 2 bases from J, with 10 bases between. The CDR3 consists of 13 residues. Germline V gives CDR1 MDHEN, CDR2 SYDVKM. The CDR3 is CASSLPGAYEQYF. DNA of the CDR3: TGTGCCAGCAGTCTGCCGGGAGCCTACGAGCAGTACTTC.

The chain joins TRBV5-1 to TRBJ2-7; maybe TRBD1 (6 bases). Trimming pared 2 bases from V and 5 bases from J, leaving 11 bases between. The CDR3 extends over 13 amino acids. Germline V gene sequence: CDR1 SGHRS, CDR2 YFSETQ. The CDR3 DNA reads as TGCGCCAGCAGCTTAGGGGGTCCGGACGAGCAGTACTTC. Translation gives CASSLGGPDEQYF.

J is TRBJ2-2 and V is TRBV5-1; tentatively, D is TRBD1 (6 bases). V gave up 4 bases and J gave up 3 bases, with 10 bases separating them. Germline lookup yields CDR1 SGHRS and CDR2 YFSETQ. CDR3 length: 14 amino acids. CDR3 residues: CASSPGQYTGELFF. The CDR3 DNA is TGCGCCAGCAGCCCCGGACAGTACACCGGGGAGCTGTTTTTT.

This clone has a handful of counts. This chain links TRBV28 with TRBJ2-6; no firm D call. V shed 6 bases and J shed 5 bases, with 11 bases lying between them. This CDR3 spans 14 amino acids. The germline V gene has CDR1 MDHEN and CDR2 SYDVKM. Here the CDR3 reads CASSPDYWANVLTF. CDR3 nucleotides: TGTGCCAGCAGCCCTGATTACTGGGCCAACGTCCTGACTTTC. The full variable domain, with the rest looked up from reference TRBV28 and TRBJ2-6, is DVKVTQSSRYLVKRTGEKVFLECVQDMDHENMFWYRQDPGLGLRLIYFSYDVKMKEKGDIPEGYSVSREKKERFSLILESASTNQTSMYLCASSPDYWANVLTFGAGSRLTVL.

This clone came up a few times. The chain uses TRBV19 and TRBJ2-7; 8 nucleotides match TRBD1. Germline V gives CDR1 LNHDA, CDR2 SQIVND (reference sequence). This CDR3 contains 13 residues. Losses at the gene ends were 9 bases for V and 2 bases for J; bases not matched to a gene: 6. The CDR3 DNA is TGTGCCAGCTGGACAGGGCAGACCTACGAGCAGTACTTC. Translating gives CASWTGQTYEQYF. Variable domain in full (rest from reference TRBV19 and TRBJ2-7): DGGITQSPKYLFRKEGQNVTLSCEQNLNHDAMYWYRQDPGQGLRLIYYSQIVNDFQKGDIAEGYSVSREKKESFPLTVTSAQKNPTAFYLCASWTGQTYEQYFGPGTRLTVT.